Presented here are 23 T cell receptor beta chains from one specimen sequenced in a study of shared clonotypes between healthy human individuals. Sequenced by immunoSEQ multiplex PCR; TCRdb stores in-frame clones only, minus some. The sample yields millions of clones, 85% to 95% seen once. Sequencing was performed on naive CD4+ T cells from PBMCs. The subset: CD45RA+ positively selected. These receptors all come from a man between 18 and 29 years old in good health. Some clones in this sample may be carry-over from other donors' samples.

The chain employs TRBV6-5 and TRBJ1-3; unclear D gene. The V gene's germline CDR1 is MNHEY and CDR2 SVGAGI. Trimming took off 2 bases at V and 1 base at J, with 6 bases between the two ends. CDR3 size: 14 residues. CDR3 sequence (DNA): TGTGCCAGCAGTTACGAAATTTCTGGAAACACCATATATTTT. This encodes CASSYEISGNTIYF.

This chain uses TRBV7-9 with TRBJ2-1; 8 bases are a match to TRBD2. The CDR3 length is 15 residues. V dropped 4 bases and J dropped 2; count of bases not matched to a gene: 4. Germline V gene data show CDR1 as SEHNR and CDR2 as FQNEAQ (reference sequence). CDR3 sequence: CASSSFGRAYNEQFF. In DNA form, the CDR3 reads TGTGCCAGCAGCTCATTCGGGAGGGCCTACAATGAGCAGTTCTTC.

This chain connects TRBV29-1 to TRBJ2-5, with 8 bases fitting TRBD2. This CDR3 has 15 amino acids. The germline CDR1 and CDR2 sequences are SQVTM and ANQGSEA. V shed 3 bases and J 5 bases; nucleotides not matched to a gene: 11. The CDR3 protein is CSVERQSGRGETQYF. CDR3 nucleotide sequence: TGCAGCGTTGAGAGGCAAAGCGGGAGAGGGGAGACCCAGTACTTC.

This clone appeared once. The J gene is TRBJ2-1, the V gene TRBV9; TRBD2 aligns across 13 bases. After removal of 3 bases from V and 9 bases from J, the junction contained 12 bases not matched to a gene. The CDR3 has 17 amino acids. Germline-derived CDR1 and CDR2 are SGDLS and YYNGEE. CDR3 bases: TGTGCCAGCAGCGCGACACCACTAGCGGGAGGGCCAGGTGAGCAGTTCTTC. It translates to CASSATPLAGGPGEQFF.

On this clone itself: Other nucleotide sequences in the sample specify the same CDR3. The chain couples TRBV7-2 to TRBJ1-1, with a tentative D call TRBD1 (5 bases). The germline V gene encodes CDR1 SGHTA and CDR2 FQGNSA. The CDR3 is 13 amino acids. V shed 5 bases and J shed 1 base, with 8 bases lying between them. The CDR3 region is CASSLGQNTEAFF. Here the CDR3 DNA reads TGTGCCAGCAGCCTCGGACAGAACACTGAAGCTTTCTTT. The entire variable domain, with the rest obtained from reference TRBV7-2 and TRBJ1-1, is as follows: GAGVSQSPSNKVTEKGKDVELRCDPISGHTALYWYRQSLGQGLEFLIYFQGNSAPDKSGLPSDRFSAERTGGSVSTLTIQRTQQEDSAVYLCASSLGQNTEAFFGQGTRLTVV.

The chain recombines TRBV6-5 with TRBJ1-5; 7 positions agree with TRBD1. V trimming: 2 bases; J trimming: 0 bases; junction bases outside the gene matches: 1. This CDR3 spans 15 amino acids. CDR1 is MNHEY, CDR2 SVGAGI, per germline. Written as DNA, the CDR3 is TGTGCCAGCAGTTACGGACAGGATAGCAATCAGCCCCAGCATTTT. This encodes CASSYGQDSNQPQHF.

The rearrangement uses TRBV2 and TRBJ1-2, with D uncertain. V gave up 0 bases and J gave up 2 bases, with 16 bases separating them. The CDR3 totals 17 residues. CDR1 and CDR2 (germline): SNHLY, FYNNEI. Here the CDR3 reads CASSEALGRRSNYGYTF. In DNA, the CDR3 is TGTGCCAGCAGTGAAGCGCTTGGGCGGCGATCAAACTATGGCTACACCTTC.

Note on this clone: Other DNA sequences of this sample code for an identical CDR3. The chain employs TRBV5-1 and TRBJ2-1, with D uncertain. CDR1 SGHRS and CDR2 YFSETQ come from the germline V gene. Trimming took off 0 bases at V and 1 base at J, with 8 bases between the two ends. The CDR3 consists of 15 residues. In DNA form, the CDR3 reads TGCGCCAGCAGCTTGGGGGTGGGGTCCTACAATGAGCAGTTCTTC. It translates to CASSLGVGSYNEQFF.

V gene TRBV7-3 combines with J gene TRBJ2-3; D tentatively reads TRBD1 or TRBD2 (6 bases each). CDR3 length equals 12 residues. The V end was cut by 9 bases, the J end by 5 bases, with 12 bases between. Per germline, CDR1 SGHTA and CDR2 FQGTGA. The CDR3 coding sequence is TGTGCCAGTTCGAAGGGGGGAGATACGCAGTATTTT. Encoded protein: CASSKGGDTQYF.

This rearrangement joins TRBV10-3 to TRBJ1-1; TRBD1 agrees at 7 bases. CDR3 length: 14 residues. J gave up 3 bases and V 2 bases, and 3 bases lay outside the gene matches. In germline, CDR1 is ENHRY, CDR2 SYGVKD. The CDR3 region is CAISEIGTDTEAFF. The CDR3 region has the DNA TGTGCCATCAGTGAGATCGGGACAGACACTGAAGCTTTCTTT.

This chain uses TRBV19 with TRBJ1-1; D might be TRBD1 (5 bases). The germline V and J ends were trimmed by 1 base and 5 bases, with 11 bases remaining between them. This CDR3 spans 14 amino acids. Germline values: CDR1 LNHDA, CDR2 SQIVND (reference sequence). CDR3 in amino acids: CASSIVGVGTEAFF. The CDR3 DNA reads as TGTGCCAGTAGTATAGTAGGGGTCGGGACTGAAGCTTTCTTT.

J is TRBJ1-2 and V is TRBV5-4, with TRBD1 identical over 7 bases. CDR1 SGHNT and CDR2 YYREEE come from the germline V gene (reference sequence). The CDR3 runs 14 residues. V lost 0 bases to trimming and J lost 4 bases; unmatched junction nucleotides: 3. The CDR3 sequence is CASSLAAGGYGYTF. In DNA form, the CDR3 reads TGTGCCAGCAGCTTGGCGGCAGGGGGCTATGGCTACACCTTC.

This rearrangement joins TRBV15 to TRBJ1-1; no clear D. The germline CDR1 and CDR2 sequences are LNHNV and YYDKDF (reference sequence). V was shortened by 1 base and J by 3 bases, with 12 bases between the two germline ends. The length of the CDR3 is 15 residues. The chain's CDR3 is CATSRVSWRDTEAFF. CDR3 sequence (DNA): TGTGCCACCAGCAGAGTCTCTTGGAGGGACACTGAAGCTTTCTTT. Filled out from reference TRBV15 and TRBJ1-1, the complete variable domain reads DAMVIQNPRYQVTQFGKPVTLSCSQTLNHNVMYWYQQKSSQAPKLLFHYYDKDFNNEADTPDNFQSRRPNTSFCFLDIRSPGLGDTAMYLCATSRVSWRDTEAFFGQGTRLTVV.

The V call is TRBV7-9, the J call TRBJ1-5; 7 bases align to TRBD1. CDR1 and CDR2 (germline): SEHNR, FQNEAQ (reference sequence). The CDR3 covers 14 residues. With 3 bases clipped from V and 5 bases from J, the junction kept 4 bases outside the gene matches. The CDR3 bases are TGTGCCAGCAGCTTTAGTACAGGGGATCAGCCCCAGCATTTT. Its protein product is CASSFSTGDQPQHF.

The chain carries TRBV14 and TRBJ2-1; TRBD2 might be the D (6 bases). The V and J ends lost 0 bases and 5 bases respectively, with 11 bases between them. Per the germline V gene, CDR1 is SGHDN and CDR2 is FVKESK. This CDR3 spans 15 amino acids. CDR3 loop: CASSQEGRRNNEQFF. For the CDR3, the DNA is TGTGCCAGCAGCCAAGAGGGGAGGCGGAACAATGAGCAGTTCTTC.

The chain carries TRBV2 and TRBJ1-2, with D possibly matching TRBD1 (5 bases). The CDR3 loop spans 14 amino acids. CDR1 and CDR2 from the germline V gene are SNHLY and FYNNEI. Trimming took off 2 bases at V and 4 bases at J, with 11 bases between the two ends. DNA of the CDR3: TGTGCCAGCAGTGAATCCCCAGGGATCTATGGCTACACCTTC. It codes for CASSESPGIYGYTF.

The chain recombines TRBV9 with TRBJ2-3, with a possible D match to TRBD2 (7 bases). V shed 3 bases and J shed 4 bases, with 12 bases lying between them. Germline V gene lookup returns CDR1 SGDLS and CDR2 YYNGEE. This CDR3 spans 14 amino acids. DNA for the CDR3: TGTGCCAGCAGCGCTTGGCGGGGGCCAGATACGCAGTATTTT. The encoded protein is CASSAWRGPDTQYF.

J is TRBJ1-2 and V is TRBV18, with unresolved D. The CDR3 runs 12 residues. Germline lookup yields CDR1 KGHSH and CDR2 LQKENI. Trimming took 2 bases from V and 6 from J, leaving 7 bases between them. CDR3: CASSPGENGYTF. The CDR3 bases are TGTGCCAGCTCACCAGGAGAGAATGGCTACACCTTC.

The rearrangement uses TRBV5-1 and TRBJ2-7, with TRBD1 matching 9 bases. The CDR3 runs to 15 residues. Germline CDR1 is SGHRS and CDR2 is YFSETQ. V was clipped by 4 bases and J by 2 bases; unmatched bases: 7. The CDR3 DNA follows: TGCGCCAGCAGCGACCGGACAGGGGCAACCTACGAGCAGTACTTC. Its translation is CASSDRTGATYEQYF.

The chain uses TRBV18 and TRBJ2-6, with D perhaps matching TRBD1 (6 bases). The germline V and J ends were trimmed by 1 base and 0 bases, with 16 bases remaining between them. The CDR3 length is 19 residues. The germline CDR1 and CDR2 sequences are KGHSH and LQKENI. CDR3 nucleotides: TGTGCCAGCTCACCACTCACCGGGACATCTCACTCTGGGGCCAACGTCCTGACTTTC. This translates into CASSPLTGTSHSGANVLTF.

This clone came up once. J is TRBJ1-5 and V is TRBV10-1; TRBD1 is a possible D gene (6 bases). This CDR3 comprises 15 residues. V was clipped by 10 bases and J by 0 bases, with 16 bases between them. Germline lookup yields CDR1 WNHNN and CDR2 SYGVQD (reference sequence). The DNA of the CDR3 is TGCGCCACCCTTAGGGGGGCCTATAGCAATCAGCCCCAGCATTTT. Translating gives CATLRGAYSNQPQHF.

The chain carries TRBV13 and TRBJ2-5, with TRBD2 matching 12 bases. The germline V gene has CDR1 PRHDT and CDR2 FYEKMQ (reference sequence). V shed 6 bases, J shed 5 bases, and the junction held 10 bases outside the gene matches. This CDR3 contains 16 residues. CDR3 in amino acids: CASRRLAGEGRETQYF. The CDR3 DNA reads TGTGCCAGCAGGAGACTAGCGGGAGAAGGTCGGGAGACCCAGTACTTC.

The rearrangement links TRBV4-2 to TRBJ2-2, with D perhaps TRBD1 (6 bases). The germline V gene has CDR1 LGHNA and CDR2 YNFKEQ. V was shortened by 1 base and J by 4 bases, with 16 bases between the two germline ends. The CDR3 spans 17 residues. The CDR3 bases are TGTGCCAGCAGCCAAGGAAGAAGTACAGGGTTCACCGGGGAGCTGTTTTTT. Translating it yields CASSQGRSTGFTGELFF.